The entry that follows covers one TCR beta chain sequence. What it binds is unknown. For TCRbeta, the library was prepared with unique molecular identifiers. TCRdb redid the calling of the PCR reads with MiXCR, one entry per CDR3 protein. The repertoire holds fewer than 750,000 distinct CDR3 sequences, roughly 23% seen once, with around an eighth in the top ten. Unmatched junction bases numbered 3, after V lost 1 base and J lost 9 bases. The V gene's germline CDR1 is SGHAT and CDR2 FQNNGV. This CDR3 is built from 15 residues. The source of the sample is a study of T-cell reconstitution after alpha-beta-depleted transplantation in children. Findings and limits, study-wide: In some patients, recipient T cells and intrathymic progenitors surviving conditioning explained high day-60 diversity. Reportedly, only several hundred clones from non-depleted graft cells drove alpha-beta T-cell counts at about two months. At one year after transplant, newly produced T cells mostly accounted for T-cell counts and diversity.

This clonotype originated in a boy under three years old who had a stem cell transplant for acute myeloid leukemia, so the T cells may come from the graft donor. The V and J genes are TRBV11-2 and TRBJ1-6; 10 bases are shared with TRBD1. Specimen: PBMCs, mostly from graft donor cells, collected 360 days after TCRalphabeta/CD19-depleted stem cell transplant. As DNA, the CDR3 is TGTGCCAGCAGCTTAGCACGGGACAGGGGTTCACCCCTCCACTTT. This sequence encodes CASSLARDRGSPLHF.